The source of this T cell receptor beta chain is a study of CD8+ T cells in alopecia areata. Study-wide results and caveats: Clonality in lesional scalp, especially alopecia totalis/universalis, exceeded that of normal scalp.

Turning to this clone: Its target is not known. The sample has other DNA sequences that encode this CDR3 too.

Investigators sorted PBMCs to obtain both CD4+ and CD8+ T cells. RNA was isolated and reverse transcribed to cDNA, the sequencing template. Produced via immunoSEQ multiplex PCR; TCRdb's table is partial and in-frame only. The repertoire consists of 200,000 to 250,000 clones, with about 61% occurring once and the leading ten covering roughly 5%. The CDR3 contains 13 residues. CDR1 and CDR2 (germline): SGDLS, YYNGEE. V was shortened by 0 bases and J by 3 bases, with 6 bases between the two germline ends. The clonotype comes from a human donor in good health. Specimen: CD8+ T cells sorted from blood. The chain carries TRBV9 and TRBJ1-2, with D tentatively TRBD1 (6 bases). The CDR3 region has the DNA TGTGCCAGCAGCGTAGGGACAGACTATGGCTACACCTTC. Translation gives CASSVGTDYGYTF.